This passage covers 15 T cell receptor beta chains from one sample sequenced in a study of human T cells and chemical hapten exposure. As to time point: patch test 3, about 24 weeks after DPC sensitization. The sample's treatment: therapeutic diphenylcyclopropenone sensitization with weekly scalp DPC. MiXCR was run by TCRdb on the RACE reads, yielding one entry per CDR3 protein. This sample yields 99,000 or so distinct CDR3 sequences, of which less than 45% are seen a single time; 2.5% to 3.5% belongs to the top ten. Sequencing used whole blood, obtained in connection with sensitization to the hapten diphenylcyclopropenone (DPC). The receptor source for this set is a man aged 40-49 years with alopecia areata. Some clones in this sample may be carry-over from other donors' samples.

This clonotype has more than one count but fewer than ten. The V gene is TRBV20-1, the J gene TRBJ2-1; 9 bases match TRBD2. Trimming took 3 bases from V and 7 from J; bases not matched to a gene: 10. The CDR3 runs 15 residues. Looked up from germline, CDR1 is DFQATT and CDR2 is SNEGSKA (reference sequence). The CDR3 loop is CSARGAGGPWNEQFF. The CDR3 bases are TGCAGTGCTAGGGGGGCGGGAGGGCCGTGGAATGAGCAGTTCTTC.

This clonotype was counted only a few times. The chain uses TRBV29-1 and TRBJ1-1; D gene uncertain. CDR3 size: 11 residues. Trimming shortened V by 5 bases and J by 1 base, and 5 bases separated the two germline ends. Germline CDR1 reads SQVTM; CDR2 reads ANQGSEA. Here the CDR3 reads CSVPGNTEAFF. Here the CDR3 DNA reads TGCAGCGTTCCTGGGAACACTGAAGCTTTCTTT.

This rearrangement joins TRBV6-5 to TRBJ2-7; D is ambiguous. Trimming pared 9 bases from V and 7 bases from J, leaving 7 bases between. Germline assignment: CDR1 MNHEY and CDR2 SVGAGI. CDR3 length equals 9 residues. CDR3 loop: CARDREQYV. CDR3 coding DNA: TGTGCCAGGGATCGAGAGCAGTACGTC.

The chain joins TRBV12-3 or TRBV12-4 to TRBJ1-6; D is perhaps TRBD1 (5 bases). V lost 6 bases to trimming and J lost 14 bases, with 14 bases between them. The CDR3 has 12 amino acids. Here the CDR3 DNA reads TGTGCCAGCAGCTCAGGCGACAGTACCCTCCACTTT. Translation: CASSSGDSTLHF.

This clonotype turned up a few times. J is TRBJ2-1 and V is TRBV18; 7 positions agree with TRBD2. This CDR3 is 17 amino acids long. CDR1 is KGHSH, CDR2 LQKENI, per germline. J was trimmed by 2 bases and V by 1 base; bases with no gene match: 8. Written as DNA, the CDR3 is TGTGCCAGCTCACCACTTCACGGCGGGAGTGCCTACAATGAGCAGTTCTTC. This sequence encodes CASSPLHGGSAYNEQFF.

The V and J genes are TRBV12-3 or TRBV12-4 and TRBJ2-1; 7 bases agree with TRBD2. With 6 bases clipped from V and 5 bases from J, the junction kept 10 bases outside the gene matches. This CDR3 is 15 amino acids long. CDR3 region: CASSYTGTKDNEQFF. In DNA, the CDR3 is TGTGCCAGCAGCTATACCGGGACTAAAGACAATGAGCAGTTCTTC.

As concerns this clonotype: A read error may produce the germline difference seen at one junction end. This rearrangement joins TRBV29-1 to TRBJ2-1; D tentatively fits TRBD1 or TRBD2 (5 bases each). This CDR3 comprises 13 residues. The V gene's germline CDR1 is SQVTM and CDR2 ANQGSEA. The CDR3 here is CSGAGTETDPKVF. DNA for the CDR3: TGCAGCGGGGCCGGGACCGAGACTGACCCCAAGGTCTTC.

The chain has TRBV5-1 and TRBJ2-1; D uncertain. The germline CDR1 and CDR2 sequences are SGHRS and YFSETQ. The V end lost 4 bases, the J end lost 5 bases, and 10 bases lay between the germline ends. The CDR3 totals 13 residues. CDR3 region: CASSRLVNNEQFF. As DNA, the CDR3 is TGCGCCAGCAGCCGTTTGGTAAACAATGAGCAGTTCTTC. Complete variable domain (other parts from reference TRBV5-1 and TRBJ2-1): KAGVTQTPRYLIKTRGQQVTLSCSPISGHRSVSWYQQTPGQGLQFLFEYFSETQRNKGNFPGRFSGRQFSNSRSEMNVSTLELGDSALYLCASSRLVNNEQFFGPGTRLTVL.

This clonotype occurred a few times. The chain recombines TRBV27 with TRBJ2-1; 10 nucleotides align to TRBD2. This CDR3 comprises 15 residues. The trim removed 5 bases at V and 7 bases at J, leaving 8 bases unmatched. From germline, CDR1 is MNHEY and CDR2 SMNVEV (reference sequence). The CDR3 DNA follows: TGTGCCAGCAGTACTCCTAGCGGGAGTACGAATGAGCAGTTCTTC. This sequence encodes CASSTPSGSTNEQFF.

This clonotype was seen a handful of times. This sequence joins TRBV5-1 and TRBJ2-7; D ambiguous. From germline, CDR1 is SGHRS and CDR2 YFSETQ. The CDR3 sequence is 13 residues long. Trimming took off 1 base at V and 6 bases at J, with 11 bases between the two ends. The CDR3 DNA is TGCGCCAGCAGCTTGTACCCCGGAATCGAGCAGTACGTC. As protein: CASSLYPGIEQYV.

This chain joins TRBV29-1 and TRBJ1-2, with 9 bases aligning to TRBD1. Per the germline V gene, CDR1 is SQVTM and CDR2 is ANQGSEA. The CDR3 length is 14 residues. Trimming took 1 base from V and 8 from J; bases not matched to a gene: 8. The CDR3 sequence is CSVEATTGGGGYTF. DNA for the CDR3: TGCAGCGTTGAAGCCACGACAGGGGGGGGCGGCTACACCTTC.

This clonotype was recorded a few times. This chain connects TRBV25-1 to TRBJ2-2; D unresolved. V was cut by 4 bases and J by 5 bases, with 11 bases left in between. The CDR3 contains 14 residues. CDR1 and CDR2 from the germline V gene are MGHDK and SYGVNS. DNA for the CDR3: TGTGCCAGCAGTGTCCCGACGGAGACCGGGGAGCTGTTTTTT. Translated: CASSVPTETGELFF.

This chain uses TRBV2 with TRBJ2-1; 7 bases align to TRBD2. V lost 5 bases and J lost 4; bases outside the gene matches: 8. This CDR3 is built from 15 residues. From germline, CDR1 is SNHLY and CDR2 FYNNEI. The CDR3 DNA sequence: TGTGCCAGCAGTTCAAGACTAGCTTCATACAATGAGCAGTTCTTC. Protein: CASSSRLASYNEQFF.

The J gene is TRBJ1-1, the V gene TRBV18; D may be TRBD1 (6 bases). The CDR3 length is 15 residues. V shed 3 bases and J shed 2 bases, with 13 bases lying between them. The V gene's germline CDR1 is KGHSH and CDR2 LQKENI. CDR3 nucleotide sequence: TGTGCCAGCTCACCCAGACAGGCGGACAACACTGAAGCTTTCTTT. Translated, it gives CASSPRQADNTEAFF.

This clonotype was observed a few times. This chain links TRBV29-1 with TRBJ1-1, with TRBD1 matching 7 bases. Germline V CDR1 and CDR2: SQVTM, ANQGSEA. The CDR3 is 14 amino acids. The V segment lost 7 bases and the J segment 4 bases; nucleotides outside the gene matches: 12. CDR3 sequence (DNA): TGCAGCGCCCGAATCCAGGGGGAGCGCACTGAAGCTTTCTTT. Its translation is CSARIQGERTEAFF.